The subject of this entry is one TCR beta chain. Which antigen it targets is not known. Per-base qualities were not stored, and no clone one base away is much larger. This entry is derived from a study of tumor-infiltrating lymphocytes in primary liver carcinoma (dated by TCRdb to about 2017). Study-wide context: Of the five patients, three men and two women aged 30 to 69 years, four had hepatocellular carcinoma and one had combined HCC and intrahepatic cholangiocarcinoma. The five patients had tumors of stage T1-T3 N0M0, with maximum diameters ranging from roughly 4.2 to 11 cm. Roughly 3.5 to 7.5 million productive TCRbeta reads were obtained per sample, and no significant difference in read depth was found between tissue types. The study combined TCRbeta repertoire sequencing, expression microarrays and whole-exome sequencing across five regions of each liver tumor, with adjacent normal tissue and blood. TCRbeta repertoire sequencing covered 35 specimens from 5 patients: 25 tumor regions, 5 adjacent noncancerous liver tissues and 5 peripheral blood samples. Reproducibility between technical replicate repertoires was high, with correlation coefficients above 0.95 and mean shared-clone rates about 0.9. The full study reports these points: Because the samples were bulk and unsorted, CD4+ and CD8+ T cell repertoires could not be compared. Only the TCR beta chain was sequenced, which likely underestimates true repertoire diversity because unpaired alpha chains were not captured. Only a few patients were included in the study, and the authors note that the findings should be validated in a larger study. Pairs of tumor regions showed greater repertoire overlap (mean roughly 36%) than tumor-adjacent pairs (roughly 17%) or tumor-blood pairs (approximately 14%), which is consistent with antigen-driven expansion. A significantly larger repertoire fraction was made up by the top 250 clones in tumors than in blood (p = 0.039).

From its cysteine to its phenylalanine, the CDR3 spans 14 amino acids. Of all the DNA, just the CDR3 is kept, 42 bases in frame from base 1. The germline V gene supplies CDR1 MDHEN and CDR2 SYDVKM. The germline ends are 12 bases apart after V is trimmed by 3 bases and J by 4 bases. TCRbeta-specific cDNA was reverse-transcribed from about 0.45 ug total RNA using a constant-region primer and ProtoScript II reverse transcriptase. The TCRbeta libraries were prepared through three rounds of nested multiplex PCR following a slightly modified ARM-PCR procedure. Each of the first two PCR rounds ran for approximately 10 cycles using multiplex TRBV1-TRBV30 forward primers together with a Cbeta reverse primer. Sample barcodes and Illumina adapters were added in a final 25-cycle PCR with Deep VentR polymerase. Before sequencing, amplicons of 200-500 bp were purified from gel using a QIAquick gel extraction kit. An Illumina HiSeq 2500 was used to sequence the TCRbeta amplicons with 250-bp paired-end reads. The paper's processing steps were these. To recover full CDR3 sequences, reads were quality-trimmed using Trimmomatic v0.33 and paired reads were then merged using FLASH v1.2.11. V, D and J germline segments were assigned to the rearranged TCRbeta sequences using MiGEC v1.2.1b. Clonotype statistics, along with Shannon-Wiener diversity indices, were calculated using VDJtools v1.0.0. To cut down on sampling bias, every analysis after diversity analysis relied on just the 250 most abundant clonotypes from each sample. TCRdb handled the public reads itself, with Q25 trimming in fastp and clone calling in MiXCR, and kept productive beta chains. Rows with a matching CDR3 protein are joined into one entry that keeps the most common DNA and genes. Here the V and J calls rest on TCRdb's processing, not on the authors' analysis. Within this sample are under 150,000 distinct CDR3 sequences, with under 70% of them counted one time only. In total, the top ten clones hold about 8% of the sample.

Without any cell sorting, total RNA and DNA were extracted together from about 20-30 mg of bulk tissue using the AllPrep DNA/RNA mini kit. Four or five patients with histopathologically diagnosed primary liver carcinoma underwent surgical resection in China between 2015 and March 2016. At the time of sampling, the patients had chronic HBV infection and had not received any treatment. Fresh tumor and adjacent tissue pieces were bisected, with one half stored in RNAlater at -80 degrees C and the other half sent for histology. Material: tumor-adjacent normal liver tissue. The TCR comes from an older woman with primary liver carcinoma and hepatitis B virus infection. Recombination joined TRBV28 with TRBJ2-5; the D gene is unclear. CDR3 reads: CASSFGLRSETQYF. The bases read TGTGCCAGCAGTTTTGGTCTGCGGTCAGAGACCCAGTACTTC.